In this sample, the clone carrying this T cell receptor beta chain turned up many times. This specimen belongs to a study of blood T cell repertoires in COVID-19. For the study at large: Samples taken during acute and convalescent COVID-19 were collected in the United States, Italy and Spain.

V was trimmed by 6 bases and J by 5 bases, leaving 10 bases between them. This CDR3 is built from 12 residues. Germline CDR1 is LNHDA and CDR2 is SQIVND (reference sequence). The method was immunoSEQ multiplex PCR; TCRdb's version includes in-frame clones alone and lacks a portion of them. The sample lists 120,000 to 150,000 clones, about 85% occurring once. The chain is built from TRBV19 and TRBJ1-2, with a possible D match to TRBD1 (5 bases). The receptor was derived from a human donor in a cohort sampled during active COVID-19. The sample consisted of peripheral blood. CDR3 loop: CASRGDFYGYTF. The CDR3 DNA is TGTGCCAGTAGGGGGGACTTTTATGGCTACACCTTC.